The next 27 T cell receptor beta chains were all read from a single sample in a study of post-analysis software for immune sequencing data. Findings and caveats of the study: When patients were compared with controls, a handful of TRBV segments were more frequent, TRBV5-6, TRBV5-1 and TRBV20-1 among them.

cDNA libraries for TCR beta contained unique molecular identifiers. TCRdb reprocessed the PCR reads via MiXCR and lists one record per CDR3 protein. The table lists hundreds of thousands of distinct CDR3 sequences, approximately 57% of them singletons. These receptors lack a known antigen. Sequencing input: blood. The source of these receptors is a girl aged 10 to 17 with multiple sclerosis.

The rearrangement links TRBV4-1 to TRBJ1-5, with D possibly TRBD1 on 5 matching bases. Germline assignment: CDR1 MGHRA and CDR2 YSYEKL. The CDR3 contains 15 residues. V lost 0 bases and J 4 bases, leaving 10 bases between the germline ends. CDR3 in amino acids: CASSQDRRGNQPQHF. In DNA, the CDR3 is TGCGCCAGCAGCCAAGACCGCCGGGGGAATCAGCCCCAGCATTTT.

This clonotype was recorded a few times. V gene TRBV3-1 combines with J gene TRBJ2-4; TRBD1 matches 11 bases. Matching the DNA end better, TRBJ2-7 makes the J call doubtful. CDR1 and CDR2 from the germline V gene are LGHDT and YNNKEL (reference sequence). The CDR3 loop spans 15 amino acids. CDR3 nucleotides: TGTGCCAGCAGCCGCCGGGACAGGGGGGCCAACGAGCAGTACTTC. The encoded protein is CASSRRDRGANEQYF.

This clonotype was recorded a few times. The chain joins TRBV14 to TRBJ2-3, with a tentative D call TRBD1 (6 bases). Germline values: CDR1 SGHDN, CDR2 FVKESK. Deletions cut 4 bases from V and 0 bases from J, with 11 bases between. There are 15 residues in the CDR3. This chain's CDR3 is CASSLGTTSTDTQYF. CDR3 DNA: TGTGCCAGCAGCCTCGGGACAACTAGCACAGATACGCAGTATTTT.

The chain combines TRBV6-5 with TRBJ1-2; TRBD1 aligns across 8 bases. V lost 2 bases and J lost 0; bases outside the gene matches: 5. This CDR3 is 16 amino acids long. CDR1 and CDR2 (germline): MNHEY, SVGAGI. CDR3 nucleotides: TGTGCCAGCAGTTACGGGACAGGAGCTTCTAACTATGGCTACACCTTC. Translating it yields CASSYGTGASNYGYTF.

V is TRBV5-5 and J is TRBJ2-3, with 7 bases identical to TRBD1. Germline V gives CDR1 SGHKS, CDR2 YYEKEE (reference sequence). The CDR3 covers 16 residues. Unmatched junction bases numbered 8, after V lost 4 bases and J lost 0 bases. Written as DNA, the CDR3 is TGTGCCAGCAGCGCTACGACAGGGCCTAGCACAGATACGCAGTATTTT. This encodes CASSATTGPSTDTQYF.

Turning to this clonotype: An end of the junction does not agree with germline; a read error may underlie this. The rearrangement links TRBV27 to TRBJ2-7; possible D gene TRBD1, 6 bases. This CDR3 is 15 amino acids long. Germline V lookup: CDR1 MNHEY, CDR2 SMNVEV (reference sequence). The CDR3 sequence: CASSLFQGGSYEQYF. The CDR3 DNA follows: TGTGCCAGCAGCTTATTCCAAGGGGGCTCCTACGAGCAGTACTTC.

The V and J genes are TRBV18 and TRBJ2-7; 10 bases are shared with TRBD2. From germline, CDR1 is KGHSH and CDR2 LQKENI. This CDR3 comprises 15 residues. V shed 1 base and J 4 bases; nucleotides not matched to a gene: 4. The CDR3 coding sequence is TGTGCCAGCTCACCACAAGGACTAGCGGAGTACGAGCAGTACTTC. Translation gives CASSPQGLAEYEQYF. The complete variable domain, with remaining parts taken from reference TRBV18 and TRBJ2-7, reads NAGVMQNPRHLVRRRGQEARLRCSPMKGHSHVYWYRQLPEEGLKFMVYLQKENIIDESGMPKERFSAEFPKEGPSILRIQQVVRGDSAAYFCASSPQGLAEYEQYFGPGTRLTVT.

The chain carries TRBV20-1 and TRBJ2-5; a possible D gene is TRBD2 (6 bases). From germline, CDR1 is DFQATT and CDR2 SNEGSKA (reference sequence). The CDR3 runs 15 residues. Trimming stripped 0 bases from V and 1 base from J, with 12 bases between. The DNA for the CDR3 is TGCAGTGCTAGAGATCCGGGAGTTGGCCAAGAGACCCAGTACTTC. It yields the protein CSARDPGVGQETQYF.

This clonotype appeared a few times. The rearrangement joins TRBV10-3 to TRBJ2-3, with a weak D call TRBD1 (6 bases). V lost 7 bases and J 8 bases, leaving 13 bases between the germline ends. Germline CDR1 reads ENHRY; CDR2 reads SYGVKD. The CDR3 sequence is 12 residues long. Here the CDR3 DNA reads TGTGCCATCACCCGGGACACCCGTACGCAGTATTTT. Its translation is CAITRDTRTQYF.

This chain links TRBV7-8 with TRBJ2-7; 7 nucleotides match TRBD1. Germline values: CDR1 SGHVS, CDR2 FQNEAQ. The CDR3 is 19 amino acids. Losses at the gene ends were 6 bases for V and 2 bases for J; bases not matched to a gene: 22. CDR3 sequence (DNA): TGTGCCAGCAGTAAAGCAGGTGGTGGTACAGGGGTCCACCCCTACGAGCAGTACTTC. Protein: CASSKAGGGTGVHPYEQYF.

The chain is built from TRBV29-1 and TRBJ2-7, with 9 bases matching TRBD1. V lost 6 bases, J lost 5 bases, and 5 bases stayed unmatched. Germline lookup yields CDR1 SQVTM and CDR2 ANQGSEA. This CDR3 is built from 12 residues. The CDR3, as DNA: TGCAGCGTCCGGGACAGGGACCACGAGCAGTACTTC. Translating gives CSVRDRDHEQYF.

The J gene is TRBJ2-4, the V gene TRBV4-1; the D gene is possibly TRBD2 (5 bases). Per the germline V gene, CDR1 is MGHRA and CDR2 is YSYEKL. The CDR3 contains 15 residues. V lost 3 bases to trimming and J lost 8 bases, with 17 bases between them. The CDR3 DNA reads as TGCGCCAGCAGCCAGGGGAGCGGCTCGGCGGACATTCAGTACTTC. Protein sequence: CASSQGSGSADIQYF.

This clonotype turned up a few times. The V call is TRBV3-1, the J call TRBJ1-2, with TRBD1 matching 9 bases. This CDR3 is 16 amino acids long. V gave up 0 bases and J gave up 8 bases; unmatched junction bases: 10. Per the germline V gene, CDR1 is LGHDT and CDR2 is YNNKEL (reference sequence). The CDR3 DNA is TGTGCCAGCAGCCAAGAACCGGACAGGGGAACGAGGGGCTACACCTTC. Translating gives CASSQEPDRGTRGYTF.

The rearrangement uses TRBV7-8 and TRBJ1-6; D perhaps matches TRBD1 (6 bases). CDR1 and CDR2 (germline): SGHVS, FQNEAQ. This CDR3 is 18 amino acids long. Trimming took 2 bases from V and 9 from J, leaving 23 bases between them. CDR3 sequence: CASSLLSWVGTQGSPLHF. The CDR3 DNA reads TGTGCCAGCAGCTTATTGAGTTGGGTAGGGACACAGGGTTCACCCCTCCACTTT.

V and J are TRBV15 and TRBJ2-3; D might be TRBD1 or TRBD2, each matching 6 bases. Germline V CDR1 and CDR2: LNHNV, YYDKDF (reference sequence). V was trimmed by 3 bases and J by 7 bases, leaving 17 bases between them. The CDR3 extends over 15 amino acids. The CDR3 DNA follows: TGTGCCACCAGCAGGAGGTCGGGGGCGGTTAATACGCAGTATTTT. The encoded protein is CATSRRSGAVNTQYF.

This clonotype occurred a few times. DNA of the CDR3: TGTGCCAGCAGAACCGGACTAGCGGGAGGAAACATTCAGTACTTC. Protein: CASRTGLAGGNIQYF. This chain uses TRBV6-5 with TRBJ2-4; TRBD2 agrees at 14 bases. J lost 6 bases, V lost 6 bases, and 4 bases had no gene match. This CDR3 spans 15 amino acids. The germline gives CDR1 MNHEY, CDR2 SVGAGI.

V usage is TRBV7-6 and J usage is TRBJ2-7; 8 nucleotides align to TRBD2. The V gene's germline CDR1 is SGHVS and CDR2 FNYEAQ. Trimming at V came to 1 base and at J to 3 bases, leaving 11 bases not matched to a gene. The CDR3 is made up of 17 amino acids. CDR3 DNA sequence: TGTGCCAGCAGCTTAGGGGGAGTCGGGGGGGGCCACTACGAGCAGTACTTC. Residues: CASSLGGVGGGHYEQYF.

A few counts support this clonotype. This sequence joins TRBV5-1 and TRBJ2-7; D possibly matches TRBD1 or TRBD2 (6 bases each). The J call is in doubt because the DNA end fits TRBJ2-4 better. The CDR3 consists of 14 residues. Per germline, CDR1 SGHRS and CDR2 YFSETQ. CDR3 loop: CASSEGGLGNIQYF. The CDR3 nucleotides read TGCGCCAGCAGCGAAGGGGGACTTGGAAACATTCAGTACTTC.

This chain connects TRBV6-6 to TRBJ2-1; D may be TRBD2 (7 bases). The CDR3 runs 13 residues. Between the trimmed V and J ends, which lost 2 bases and 9 bases, there was a span of 11 bases. The germline V gene has CDR1 MNHNY and CDR2 SVGAGI (reference sequence). This CDR3 is CASSYPGEGEQFF. The CDR3 nucleotides are TGTGCCAGCAGTTACCCAGGGGAGGGTGAGCAGTTCTTC.

V gene TRBV12-3 or TRBV12-4 combines with J gene TRBJ1-2; possible D gene TRBD1, 5 bases. This CDR3 comprises 14 residues. V lost 8 bases to trimming and J lost 8 bases, with 21 bases between them. The CDR3 DNA sequence: TGTGCCAGCGGTCCGCGGACCTGGGGGAACGGCTACACCTTC. The encoded protein is CASGPRTWGNGYTF.

The chain couples TRBV5-1 to TRBJ2-1, with D perhaps matching TRBD2 (5 bases). The length of the CDR3 is 14 residues. V lost 4 bases and J 6 bases, leaving 14 bases between the germline ends. Germline CDR1 and CDR2: SGHRS and YFSETQ. CDR3 sequence: CASSPRPAGNEQFF. CDR3 DNA: TGCGCCAGCAGCCCGCGGCCCGCGGGCAATGAGCAGTTCTTC. The whole variable domain, remainder taken from reference TRBV5-1 and TRBJ2-1, is KAGVTQTPRYLIKTRGQQVTLSCSPISGHRSVSWYQQTPGQGLQFLFEYFSETQRNKGNFPGRFSGRQFSNSRSEMNVSTLELGDSALYLCASSPRPAGNEQFFGPGTRLTVL.

V and J are TRBV30 and TRBJ2-1, with a tentative D call TRBD2 (5 bases). The CDR3 spans 15 residues. V was clipped by 0 bases and J by 12 bases, with 21 bases between them. The germline V gene encodes CDR1 GTSNPN and CDR2 SVGIG (reference sequence). The CDR3 DNA is TGTGCCTGGAGTGTAAGAGCTATAACTAGTTTCGGGCAGTTCTTC. Translating gives CAWSVRAITSFGQFF.

This clonotype showed up just a few times. The V gene is TRBV15, the J gene TRBJ2-4; the D is unclear. Near its end, the DNA agrees better with TRBJ2-7, so the J call may be wrong. The CDR3 consists of 11 residues. Germline values: CDR1 LNHNV, CDR2 YYDKDF (reference sequence). CDR3 coding DNA: TGTGCCACCAGCAGAGAGGTCGAGCAGTACTTC. As protein: CATSREVEQYF.

This clonotype was detected a few times. The rearrangement uses TRBV5-1 and TRBJ2-6; D possibly corresponds to TRBD1 (6 bases). CDR1 SGHRS and CDR2 YFSETQ come from the germline V gene. This CDR3 has 16 residues. The V end was cut by 2 bases, the J end by 0 bases, with 9 bases between. The CDR3 sequence: CASSLQGLSGANVLTF. CDR3 bases: TGCGCCAGCAGCTTACAGGGCCTCTCTGGGGCCAACGTCCTGACTTTC.

The V call is TRBV30, the J call TRBJ1-2, with a weak D call TRBD1 (6 bases). CDR3 length: 15 residues. Trimming cost V 4 bases and J 6 bases, with 21 bases left between them. Per the germline V gene, CDR1 is GTSNPN and CDR2 is SVGIG (reference sequence). CDR3 sequence (DNA): TGTGCCTGGACCGTAAACAGGGCCTCTTCGGATGGCTACACCTTC. Translating it yields CAWTVNRASSDGYTF. Variable domain in full (rest from reference TRBV30 and TRBJ1-2): SQTIHQWPATLVQPVGSPLSLECTVEGTSNPNLYWYRQAAGRGLQLLFYSVGIGQISSEVPQNLSASRPQDRQFILSSKKLLLSDSGFYLCAWTVNRASSDGYTFGSGTRLTVV.

J is TRBJ2-7 and V is TRBV20-1; TRBD2 is a possible D gene (6 bases). TRBJ2-5 explains the end of the DNA better; the J call may be wrong. The CDR3 covers 15 residues. CDR1 is DFQATT, CDR2 SNEGSKA, per germline (reference sequence). The CDR3 DNA reads as TGCAGTGCTTCTAAGGCGGGGACCTTACAAGAGACCCAGTACTTC. Protein: CSASKAGTLQETQYF.

This chain links TRBV6-1 with TRBJ1-2; maybe TRBD1 (5 bases). Germline loops: CDR1 MNHNS, CDR2 SASEGT. The length of the CDR3 is 17 residues. Trimming removed 2 bases at V and 2 bases at J, with 18 bases between. CDR3 sequence (DNA): TGTGCCAGCAGTGAAAGCGAAGGGGATCGAGGGAACTATGGCTACACCTTC. Protein sequence: CASSESEGDRGNYGYTF.